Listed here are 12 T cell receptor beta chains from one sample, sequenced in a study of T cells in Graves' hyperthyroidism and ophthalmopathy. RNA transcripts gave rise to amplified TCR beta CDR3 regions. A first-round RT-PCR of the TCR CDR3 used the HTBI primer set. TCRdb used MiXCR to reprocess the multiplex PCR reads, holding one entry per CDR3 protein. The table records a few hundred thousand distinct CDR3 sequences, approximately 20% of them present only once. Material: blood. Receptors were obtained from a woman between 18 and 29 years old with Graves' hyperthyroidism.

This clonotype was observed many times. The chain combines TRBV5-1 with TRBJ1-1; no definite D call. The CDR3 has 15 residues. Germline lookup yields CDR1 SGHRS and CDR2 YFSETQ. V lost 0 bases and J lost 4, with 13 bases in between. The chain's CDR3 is CASSLDFSRATEAFF. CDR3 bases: TGCGCCAGCAGCTTGGATTTTTCACGGGCCACTGAAGCTTTCTTT.

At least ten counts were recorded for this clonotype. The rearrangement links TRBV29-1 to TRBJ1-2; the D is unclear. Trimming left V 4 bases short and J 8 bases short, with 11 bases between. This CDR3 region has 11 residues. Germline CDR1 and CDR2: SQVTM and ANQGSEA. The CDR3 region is CSVGSQDGYTF. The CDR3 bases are TGCAGCGTTGGTAGTCAGGACGGCTACACCTTC.

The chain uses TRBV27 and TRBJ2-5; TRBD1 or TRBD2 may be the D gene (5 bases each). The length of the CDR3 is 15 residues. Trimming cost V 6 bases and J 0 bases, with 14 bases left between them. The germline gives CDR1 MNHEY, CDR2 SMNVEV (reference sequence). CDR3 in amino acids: CASRRGVKYQETQYF. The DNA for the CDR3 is TGTGCCAGCAGGCGAGGGGTGAAGTACCAAGAGACCCAGTACTTC.

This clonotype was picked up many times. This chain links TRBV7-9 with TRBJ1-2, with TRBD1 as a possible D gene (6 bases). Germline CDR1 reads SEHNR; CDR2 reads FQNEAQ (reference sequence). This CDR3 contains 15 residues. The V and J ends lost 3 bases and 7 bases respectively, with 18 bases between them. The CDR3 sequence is CASSFIRNKGGGYTF. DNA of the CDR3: TGTGCCAGCAGCTTCATACGAAACAAAGGGGGTGGCTACACCTTC.

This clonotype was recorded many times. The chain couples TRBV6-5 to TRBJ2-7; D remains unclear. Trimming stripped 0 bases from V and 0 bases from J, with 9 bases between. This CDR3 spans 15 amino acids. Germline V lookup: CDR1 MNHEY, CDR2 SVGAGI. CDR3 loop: CASSYSAQSSYEQYF. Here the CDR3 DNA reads TGTGCCAGCAGTTACTCGGCACAGAGCTCCTACGAGCAGTACTTC.

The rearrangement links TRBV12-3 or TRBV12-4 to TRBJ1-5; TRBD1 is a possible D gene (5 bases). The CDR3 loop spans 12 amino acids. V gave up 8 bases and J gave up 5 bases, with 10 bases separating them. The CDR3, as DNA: TGTGCCAGCCGGGCGGGACATCAGCCCCAGCATTTT. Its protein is CASRAGHQPQHF.

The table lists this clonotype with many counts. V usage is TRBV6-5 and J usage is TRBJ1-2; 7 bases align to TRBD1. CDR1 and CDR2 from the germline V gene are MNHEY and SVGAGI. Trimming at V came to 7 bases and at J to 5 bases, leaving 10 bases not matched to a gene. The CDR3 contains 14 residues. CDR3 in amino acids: CASKPRGTAYGYTF. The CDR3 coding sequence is TGTGCCAGCAAACCTCGAGGGACAGCTTATGGCTACACCTTC.

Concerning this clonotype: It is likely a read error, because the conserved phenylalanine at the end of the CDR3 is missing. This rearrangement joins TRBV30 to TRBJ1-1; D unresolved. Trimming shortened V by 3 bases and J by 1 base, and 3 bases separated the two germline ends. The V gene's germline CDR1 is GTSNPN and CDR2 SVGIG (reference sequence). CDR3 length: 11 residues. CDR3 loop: CAWRRNTEAFL. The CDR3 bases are TGTGCCTGGAGGAGGAACACTGAAGCTTTCTTA.

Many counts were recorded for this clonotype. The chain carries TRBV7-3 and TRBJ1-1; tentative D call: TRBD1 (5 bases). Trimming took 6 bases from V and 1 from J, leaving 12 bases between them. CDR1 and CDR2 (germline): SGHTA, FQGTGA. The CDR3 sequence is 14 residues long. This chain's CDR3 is CASSVGVENTEAFF. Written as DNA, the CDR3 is TGTGCCAGCAGTGTAGGGGTCGAGAACACTGAAGCTTTCTTT.

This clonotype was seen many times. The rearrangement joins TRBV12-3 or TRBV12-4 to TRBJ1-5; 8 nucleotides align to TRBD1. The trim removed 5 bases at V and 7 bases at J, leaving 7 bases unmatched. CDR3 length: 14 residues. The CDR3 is CASSLRTGPQPQHF. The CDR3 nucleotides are TGTGCCAGCAGTCTCCGGACAGGGCCCCAGCCCCAGCATTTT.

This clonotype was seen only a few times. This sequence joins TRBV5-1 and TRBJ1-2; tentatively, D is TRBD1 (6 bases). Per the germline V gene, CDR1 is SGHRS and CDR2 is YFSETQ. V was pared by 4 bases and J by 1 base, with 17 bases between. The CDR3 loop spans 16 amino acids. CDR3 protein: CASSAGTWGLNYGYTF. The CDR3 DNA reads TGCGCCAGCAGCGCCGGGACCTGGGGGCTTAACTATGGCTACACCTTC.

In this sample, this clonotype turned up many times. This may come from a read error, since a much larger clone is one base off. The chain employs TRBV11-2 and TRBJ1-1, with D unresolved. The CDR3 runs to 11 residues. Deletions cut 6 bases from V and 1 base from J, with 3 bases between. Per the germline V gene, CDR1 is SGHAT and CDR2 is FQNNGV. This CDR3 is CASRQNTEAFF. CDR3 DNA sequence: TGTGCCAGCAGGCAGAACACTGAAGCTTTCTTT.